This T cell receptor beta chain was identified during a study of response to subunit inactivated influenza vaccine. Findings of the study overall: It was the authors' suggestion that each seasonal influenza vaccination recruits few new T cells.

This CDR3 has 16 amino acids. Germline V lookup: CDR1 LNHNV, CDR2 YYDKDF (reference sequence). Trimming removed 1 base from V and 5 bases from J, with 15 bases in between. MiXCR was run by TCRdb on the RT-PCR reads, yielding one entry per CDR3 protein. This sample has 150,000 to 200,000 distinct CDR3 sequences; roughly 10% occur once, and the top ten carry roughly 12%. This clonotype occurred a few times. No antigen is known for it. The sequencing used non-naive T cells sorted from PBMCs, collected 40 to 50 days after vaccination. The chain links TRBV15 to TRBJ2-1; TRBD2 is a possible D gene (6 bases). The sequence was obtained from a man aged 50 to 59 who received an inactivated influenza vaccine. CDR3 nucleotide sequence: TGTGCCACCAGCAGAGGAGACACGGGCGGGAACAATGAGCAGTTCTTC. This sequence encodes CATSRGDTGGNNEQFF.